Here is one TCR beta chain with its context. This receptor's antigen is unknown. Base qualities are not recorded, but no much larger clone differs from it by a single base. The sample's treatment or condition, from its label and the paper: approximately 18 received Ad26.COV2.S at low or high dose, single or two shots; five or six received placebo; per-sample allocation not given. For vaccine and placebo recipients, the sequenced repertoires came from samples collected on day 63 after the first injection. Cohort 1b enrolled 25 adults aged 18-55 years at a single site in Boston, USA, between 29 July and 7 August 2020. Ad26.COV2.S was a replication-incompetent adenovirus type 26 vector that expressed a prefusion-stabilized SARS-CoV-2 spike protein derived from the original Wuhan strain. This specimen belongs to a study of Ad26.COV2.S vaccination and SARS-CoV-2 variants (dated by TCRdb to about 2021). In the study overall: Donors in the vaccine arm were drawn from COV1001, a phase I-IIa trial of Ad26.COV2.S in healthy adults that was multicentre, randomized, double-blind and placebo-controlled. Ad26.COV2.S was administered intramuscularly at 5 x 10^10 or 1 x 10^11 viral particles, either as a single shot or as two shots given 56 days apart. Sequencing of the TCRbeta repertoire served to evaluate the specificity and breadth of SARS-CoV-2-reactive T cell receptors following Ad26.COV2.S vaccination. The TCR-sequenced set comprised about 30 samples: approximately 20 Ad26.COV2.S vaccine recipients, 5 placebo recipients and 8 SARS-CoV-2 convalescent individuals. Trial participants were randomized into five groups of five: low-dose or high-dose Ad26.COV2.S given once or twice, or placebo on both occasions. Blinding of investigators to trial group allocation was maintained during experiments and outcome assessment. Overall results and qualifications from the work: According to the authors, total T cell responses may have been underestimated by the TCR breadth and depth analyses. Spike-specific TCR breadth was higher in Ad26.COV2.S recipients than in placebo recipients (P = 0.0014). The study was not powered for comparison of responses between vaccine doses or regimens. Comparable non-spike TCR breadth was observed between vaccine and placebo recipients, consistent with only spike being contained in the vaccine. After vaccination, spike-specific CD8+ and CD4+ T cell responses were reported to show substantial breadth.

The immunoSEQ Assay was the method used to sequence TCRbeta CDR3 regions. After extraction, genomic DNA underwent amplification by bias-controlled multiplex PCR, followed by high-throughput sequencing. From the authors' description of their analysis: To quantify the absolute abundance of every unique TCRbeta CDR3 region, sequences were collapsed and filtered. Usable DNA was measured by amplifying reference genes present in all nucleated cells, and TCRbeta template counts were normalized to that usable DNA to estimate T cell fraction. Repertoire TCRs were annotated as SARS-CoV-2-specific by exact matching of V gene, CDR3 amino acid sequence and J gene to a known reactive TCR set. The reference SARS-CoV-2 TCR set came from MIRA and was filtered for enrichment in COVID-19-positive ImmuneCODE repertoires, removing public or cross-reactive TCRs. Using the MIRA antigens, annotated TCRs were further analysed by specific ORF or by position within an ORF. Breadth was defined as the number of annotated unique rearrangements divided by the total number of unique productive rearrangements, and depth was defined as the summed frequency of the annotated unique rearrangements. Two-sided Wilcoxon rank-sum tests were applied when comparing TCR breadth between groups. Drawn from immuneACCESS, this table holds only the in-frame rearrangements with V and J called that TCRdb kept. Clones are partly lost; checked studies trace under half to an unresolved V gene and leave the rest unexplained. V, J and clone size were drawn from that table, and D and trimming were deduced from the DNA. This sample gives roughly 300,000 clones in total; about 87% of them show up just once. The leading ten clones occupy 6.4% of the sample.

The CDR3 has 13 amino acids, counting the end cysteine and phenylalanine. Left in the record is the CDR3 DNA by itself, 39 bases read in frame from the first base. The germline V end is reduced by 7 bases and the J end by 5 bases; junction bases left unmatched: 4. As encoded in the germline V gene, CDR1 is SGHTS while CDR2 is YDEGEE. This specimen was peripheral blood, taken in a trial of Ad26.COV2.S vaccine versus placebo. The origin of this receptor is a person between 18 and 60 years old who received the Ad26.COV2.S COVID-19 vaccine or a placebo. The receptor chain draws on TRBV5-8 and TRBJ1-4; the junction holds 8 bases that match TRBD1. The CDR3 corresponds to CASDRGANEKLFF. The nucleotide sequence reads TGTGCCAGCGACAGGGGAGCGAATGAAAAACTGTTTTTT. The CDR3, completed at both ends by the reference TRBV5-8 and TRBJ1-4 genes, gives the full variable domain EAGVTQSPTHLIKTRGQQATLRCSPISGHTSVYWYQQALGLGLQFLLWYDEGEERNRGNFPPRFSGRQFPNYSSELNVNALELEDSALYLCASDRGANEKLFFGSGTQLSVL.